This T cell receptor (beta chain) is drawn from a study of blood T cell repertoires in COVID-19. Study at large: The study drew acute and convalescent COVID-19 samples from the United States, Italy and Spain. Sources were T cells, B-cell-depleted T cells, or PBMCs; the material itself was cDNA or gDNA.

The table lists this clone with a count of one. V lost 4 bases and J lost 7; bases outside the gene matches: 10. The CDR3 runs 14 residues. Germline CDR1 and CDR2: DFQATT and SNEGSKA (reference sequence). Source study methods: Amplification of reference gene primers was used by the study to estimate nucleated cell counts. Produced via immunoSEQ multiplex PCR; TCRdb's table is partial and in-frame only. That table is the source of V, J and clone size, and D and trimming were worked out from the DNA. The sample includes 150,000 to 200,000 clones, around 84% seen only once; the top ten take about 3.5%. This chain links TRBV20-1 with TRBJ1-5; 7 bases agree with TRBD1. The specimen sequenced was peripheral blood. This receptor was obtained from a human donor with acute or convalescent COVID-19. The donor label of this sample is uncertain. CDR3 in DNA: TGCAGTGCTACTGACAGGGAGGGAGGCCAGCCCCAGCATTTT. Residues: CSATDREGGQPQHF.